The entry below describes one TCR beta chain. The record originates from a study of blood T cell repertoires in COVID-19. The wider study: COVID-19 samples, acute and convalescent, were from the United States, Italy and Spain.

V lost 4 bases to trimming and J lost 2 bases; unmatched junction nucleotides: 12. Per germline, CDR1 SGDLS and CDR2 YYNGEE. The CDR3 loop spans 16 amino acids. Authors' analysis steps: Estimation of nucleated cell counts was performed using reference gene primer amplification. Measured with immunoSEQ multiplex PCR; TCRdb has only the in-frame clones, and not every one. V and J calls and clone size are those listed in that table; D and trimming were worked out from the DNA. The sample contains some 290,000 clones, 86% of which appear only once. The source material was peripheral blood. The gene calls are TRBV9 and TRBJ2-7, with 7 bases that match TRBD2. The TCR comes from a woman in her twenties or thirties with COVID-19, enrolled during active disease. As DNA, the CDR3 is TGTGCCAGCAGCCCACATCCCGGGGGGAGGACCTACGAGCAGTACTTC. This gives the protein CASSPHPGGRTYEQYF.